This is a list of T cell receptor beta chains from one sample in a study of T-cell reconstitution after alpha-beta-depleted transplantation in children. TCRdb processed the PCR reads anew with MiXCR; each CDR3 protein has one entry. The table has over 85,000 distinct CDR3 sequences, 4.5% to 7.5% seen once; the top ten hold 6.1%. The sample in question was PBMCs, mostly from graft donor cells, obtained 60 days after TCRalphabeta/CD19-depleted stem cell transplant. Receptors originate from a female patient aged 2 to 10 who had a stem cell transplant for Fanconi anemia, so the T cells may come from the graft donor. The CDR3 runs from the conserved cysteine through the conserved F or W. A D gene is named only where the DNA matches it firmly. Clone sizes are given selectively: once, few, many, or a class where the clone is expanded.

d_call,clone_size,j_call,v_call,cdr3_nt,cdr3_aa
.,many,TRBJ2-6,TRBV27,TGTGCCAGCAGCTTCTGGGAAGGTAGGGCCAACGTCCTGACTTTC,CASSFWEGRANVLTF
TRBD1,many,TRBJ2-7,TRBV2,TGTGCCAGCATCCGGGACAGGGGCGACGAGCAGTACTTC,CASIRDRGDEQYF
TRBD1,.,TRBJ1-1,TRBV9,TGTGCCGGACAGGAGGCGGAAATGAACACTGAAGCTTTCTTT,CAGQEAEMNTEAFF
.,many,TRBJ2-7,TRBV27,TGTGCCAGCAGTTCCCATCTTTACGAGCAGTACTTC,CASSSHLYEQYF
.,many,TRBJ2-7,TRBV5-1,TGCGCCAGCAGCTTGGACCCTAGCGTGCCCTACGAGCAGTACTTC,CASSLDPSVPYEQYF
.,many,TRBJ2-3,TRBV29-1,TGCAGCGTTGAGCTCAGGGGAATAGGCACAGATACGCAGTATTTT,CSVELRGIGTDTQYF
.,many,TRBJ2-7,TRBV2,TGTGCCAGCAGTGATTGGGACATCCCAGAGCAGTACTTC,CASSDWDIPEQYF
TRBD1,.,TRBJ1-5,TRBV12-3/TRBV12-4,TGTGCCAGCAGCCCTGACAGGGTCAGCCAGCCCCAGCATTTT,CASSPDRVSQPQHF
TRBD1,many,TRBJ2-7,TRBV2,TGTGCCAGCAGTGGGGACAGGGGGCGAAACGAGCAGTACTTC,CASSGDRGRNEQYF
.,many,TRBJ2-7,TRBV5-1,TGCGCCAGCAGCTTGGAGGCCGCAACTTTCTCCTACGAGCAGTACTTC,CASSLEAATFSYEQYF
TRBD1,many,TRBJ2-1,TRBV5-1,TGCGCCAGCAGCTCCCCGGGACAGGGTCTAAGCTCCTACAATGAGCAGTTCTTC,CASSSPGQGLSSYNEQFF
.,many,TRBJ1-2,TRBV12-3/TRBV12-4,TGTGCCAGCAGCTCAGGGAGGAGTTATGGCTACACCTTC,CASSSGRSYGYTF
TRBD1,many,TRBJ2-2,TRBV5-1,TGCGCCAGCAGCTTTACAGGGGCGAACACCGGGGAGCTGTTTTTT,CASSFTGANTGELFF
TRBD2,many,TRBJ2-2,TRBV29-1,TGCAGCGGGACTAGCGGGGGGTCGGAGCTGTTTTTT,CSGTSGGSELFF
.,.,TRBJ2-3,TRBV7-3,TGTGCCAGCAGCCCAACTGGGGTTAAGACAGATACGCAGTATTTT,CASSPTGVKTDTQYF
TRBD2,few,TRBJ2-2,TRBV20-1,TGCAGTGCTAGAGAACTAGCGGGAGGTCTCGACGGGGAGCTGTTTTTT,CSARELAGGLDGELFF
.,.,TRBJ1-3,TRBV7-8,TGTGCCAGCAGCTTAGGAGGGCTTCTAGGGCTTGGAAACACCATATATTTT,CASSLGGLLGLGNTIYF
.,many,TRBJ2-3,TRBV5-1,TGCGCCAGCAGCTTGGGGGACTCCGGGGCAGATACGCAGTATTTT,CASSLGDSGADTQYF
.,.,TRBJ2-6,TRBV5-1,TGCGCCAGCAGCTTGGACAGGCACTCTGGGGCCAACGTCCTGACTTTC,CASSLDRHSGANVLTF
.,many,TRBJ2-3,TRBV7-3,TGTGCCAGCAGCGGGGGCGACTGGGGAACGCAGTATTTT,CASSGGDWGTQYF
TRBD1,few,TRBJ2-3,TRBV5-5,TGTGCCAGCAGCCCCGAACGACAGGGAGCGGCAGATACGCAGTATTTT,CASSPERQGAADTQYF
TRBD1,many,TRBJ1-4,TRBV6-5,TGTGCCAGCAGTTCCGGGACAGGGGGCGATGAAAAACTGTTTTTT,CASSSGTGGDEKLFF